This TCR beta chain was obtained from a study of T cells expressing NK-cell markers. Study background: Researchers got TCR beta repertoires out of sorted CD3+CD56+NKG2C+, CD3+CD56+NKG2C- and CD3+CD56-NKG2C+ T cells.

CDR3 length: 13 amino acids. CDR1 is GTSNPN and CDR2 is SVGIG in the germline V gene (reference sequence). For each CDR3 protein, TCRdb gives one entry from its re-call of the 5' RACE reads, without DNA. There are 300,000 or so distinct CDR3 sequences in the sample, with about 4.2% held by the top ten. Sequenced material: blood T cells: a sorted CD56 or NKG2C T cell subset, CD4+ or CD8+ T cells, or bulk PBMC T cells (not recorded which). The V and J genes are TRBV30 and TRBJ1-5. The clonotype was recovered from a woman between 18 and 70 years old in good health. The CDR3 spells CAWADGGGQPQHF.